A single T cell receptor beta chain is shown here with its context. These data are taken from a study of cytotoxic CD8 clonotypes in ibrutinib-treated CLL. The wider study: Collecting the response samples happened after a median 12 months of treatment, with a range of 6 to 36. Productive templates per sample averaged roughly 260,000; productive rearrangements, approximately 96,000.

Measured with immunoSEQ multiplex PCR; TCRdb has only the in-frame clones, and not every one. The sample lists about 29,000 clones; approximately 62% were seen once. The V gene's germline CDR1 is SQVTM and CDR2 ANQGSEA. The CDR3 runs to 13 residues. Trimming removed 7 bases from V and 1 base from J, with 13 bases in between. This receptor was obtained from a human donor with chronic lymphocytic leukemia. This material consisted of PBMCs, taken before ibrutinib treatment. The genes are TRBV29-1 and TRBJ1-2; D remains ambiguous. The CDR3 region is CSGGLGHNYGYTF. CDR3 in DNA: TGCAGCGGGGGTCTAGGGCATAACTATGGCTACACCTTC.